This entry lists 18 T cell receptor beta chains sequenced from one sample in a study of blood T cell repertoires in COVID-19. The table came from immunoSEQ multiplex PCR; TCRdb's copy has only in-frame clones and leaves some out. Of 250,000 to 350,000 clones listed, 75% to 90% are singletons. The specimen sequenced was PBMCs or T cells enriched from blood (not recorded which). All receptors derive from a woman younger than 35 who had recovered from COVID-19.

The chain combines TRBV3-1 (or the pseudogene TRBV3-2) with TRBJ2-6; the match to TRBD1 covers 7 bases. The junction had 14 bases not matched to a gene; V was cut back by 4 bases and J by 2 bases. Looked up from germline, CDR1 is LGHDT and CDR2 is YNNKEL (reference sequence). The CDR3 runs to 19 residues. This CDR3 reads CASSPNKGGLRAGANVLTF. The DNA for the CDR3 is TGTGCCAGCAGCCCGAATAAAGGGGGCCTAAGGGCTGGGGCCAACGTCCTGACTTTC.

The CDR3 region is CASSIGLAGGDNEQFF. DNA for the CDR3: TGTGCCAGCAGCATAGGACTAGCGGGGGGGGACAATGAGCAGTTCTTC. The chain recombines TRBV5-4 with TRBJ2-1; 15 bases match TRBD2. CDR3 length: 16 residues. V lost 4 bases to trimming and J lost 5 bases; unmatched junction nucleotides: 4. Germline assignment: CDR1 SGHNT and CDR2 YYREEE (reference sequence).

The CDR3 coding sequence is TGTGCCAGCAGCCGGACTAGCGGGGGGGCATGGACCTACAATGAGCAGTTCTTC. Protein sequence: CASSRTSGGAWTYNEQFF. The rearrangement uses TRBV7-9 and TRBJ2-1; 15 bases fit TRBD2. This CDR3 contains 18 residues. Unmatched junction bases numbered 7, after V lost 5 bases and J lost 2 bases. CDR1 and CDR2 from the germline V gene are SEHNR and FQNEAQ (reference sequence).

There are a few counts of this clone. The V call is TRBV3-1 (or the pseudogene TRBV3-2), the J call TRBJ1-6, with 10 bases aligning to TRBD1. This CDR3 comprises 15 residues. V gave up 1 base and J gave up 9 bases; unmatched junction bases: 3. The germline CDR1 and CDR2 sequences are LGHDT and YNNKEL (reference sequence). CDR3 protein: CASSQGDRGGSPLHF. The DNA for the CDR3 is TGTGCCAGCAGCCAAGGGGACAGGGGCGGTTCACCCCTCCACTTT.

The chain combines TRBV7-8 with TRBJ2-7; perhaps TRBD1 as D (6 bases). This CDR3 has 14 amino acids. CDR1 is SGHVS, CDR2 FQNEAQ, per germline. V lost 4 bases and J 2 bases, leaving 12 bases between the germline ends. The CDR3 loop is CASSWDKGTYEQYF. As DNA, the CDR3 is TGTGCCAGCAGCTGGGACAAAGGAACCTACGAGCAGTACTTC. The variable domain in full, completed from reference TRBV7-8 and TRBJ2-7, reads GAGVSQSPRYKVAKRGQDVALRCDPISGHVSLFWYQQALGQGPEFLTYFQNEAQLDKSGLPSDRFFAERPEGSVSTLKIQRTQQEDSAVYLCASSWDKGTYEQYFGPGTRLTVT.

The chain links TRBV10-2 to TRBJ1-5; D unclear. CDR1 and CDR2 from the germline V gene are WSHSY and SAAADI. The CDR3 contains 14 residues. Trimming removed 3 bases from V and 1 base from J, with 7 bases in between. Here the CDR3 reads CASSDRMSNQPQHF. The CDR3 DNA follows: TGCGCCAGCAGTGATAGAATGAGCAATCAGCCCCAGCATTTT.

The CDR3 sequence: CASRLAGGPSDTQYF. CDR3 DNA: TGTGCCTCCCGGTTGGCGGGGGGGCCGTCAGATACGCAGTATTTT. The genes are TRBV10-3 and TRBJ2-3, with 9 bases fitting TRBD2. V was pared by 11 bases and J by 4 bases, with 13 bases of the junction left unmatched. The CDR3 consists of 15 residues. Germline V gene data show CDR1 as ENHRY and CDR2 as SYGVKD.

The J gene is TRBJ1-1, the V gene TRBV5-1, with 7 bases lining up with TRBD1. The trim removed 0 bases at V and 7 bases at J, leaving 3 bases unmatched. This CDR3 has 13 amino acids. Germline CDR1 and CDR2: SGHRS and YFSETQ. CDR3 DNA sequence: TGCGCCAGCAGCTTGGAGGGGGCAGGTGAAGCTTTCTTT. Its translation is CASSLEGAGEAFF.

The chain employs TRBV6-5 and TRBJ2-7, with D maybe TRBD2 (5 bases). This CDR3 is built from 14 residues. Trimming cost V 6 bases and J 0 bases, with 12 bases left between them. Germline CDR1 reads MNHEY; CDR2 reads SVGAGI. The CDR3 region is CASSLSAVSYEQYF. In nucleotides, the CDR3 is TGTGCCAGCAGCCTCTCAGCGGTCTCCTACGAGCAGTACTTC.

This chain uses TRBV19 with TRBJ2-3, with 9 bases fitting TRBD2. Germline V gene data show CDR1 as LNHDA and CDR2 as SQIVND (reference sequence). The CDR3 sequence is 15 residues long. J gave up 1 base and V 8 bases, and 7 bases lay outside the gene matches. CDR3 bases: TGTGCCAGTGCCTTTAGGACTAGCGGCACAGATACGCAGTATTTT. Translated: CASAFRTSGTDTQYF.

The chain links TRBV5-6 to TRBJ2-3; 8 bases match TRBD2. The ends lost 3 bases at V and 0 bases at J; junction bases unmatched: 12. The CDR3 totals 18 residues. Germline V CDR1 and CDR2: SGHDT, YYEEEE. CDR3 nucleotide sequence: TGTGCCAGCAGCTCCCCGGTTGGGAAGCGGGGGAGCACAGATACGCAGTATTTT. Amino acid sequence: CASSSPVGKRGSTDTQYF.

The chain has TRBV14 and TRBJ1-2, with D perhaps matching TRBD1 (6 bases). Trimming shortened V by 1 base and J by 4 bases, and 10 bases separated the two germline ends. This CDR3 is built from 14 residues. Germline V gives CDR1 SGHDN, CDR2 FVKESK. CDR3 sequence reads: CASSQGRGLYGYTF. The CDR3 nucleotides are TGTGCCAGCAGCCAAGGCAGGGGCCTCTATGGCTACACCTTC. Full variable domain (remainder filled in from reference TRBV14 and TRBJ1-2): EAGVTQFPSHSVIEKGQTVTLRCDPISGHDNLYWYRRVMGKEIKFLLHFVKESKQDESGMPNNRFLAERTGGTYSTLKVQPAELEDSGVYFCASSQGRGLYGYTFGSGTRLTVV.

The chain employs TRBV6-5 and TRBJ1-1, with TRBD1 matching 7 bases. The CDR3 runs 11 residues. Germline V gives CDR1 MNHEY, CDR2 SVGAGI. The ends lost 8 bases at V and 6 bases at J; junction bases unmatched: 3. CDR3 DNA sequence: TGTGCCAGCCTCAGGGGGTCTGAAGCTTTCTTT. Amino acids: CASLRGSEAFF.

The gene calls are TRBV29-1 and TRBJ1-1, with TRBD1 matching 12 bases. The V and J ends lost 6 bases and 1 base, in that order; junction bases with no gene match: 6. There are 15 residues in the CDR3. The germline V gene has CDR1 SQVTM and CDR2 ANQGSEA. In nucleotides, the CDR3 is TGCAGCGTCCCGGGACAGGGGGCATGGAACACTGAAGCTTTCTTT. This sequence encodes CSVPGQGAWNTEAFF.

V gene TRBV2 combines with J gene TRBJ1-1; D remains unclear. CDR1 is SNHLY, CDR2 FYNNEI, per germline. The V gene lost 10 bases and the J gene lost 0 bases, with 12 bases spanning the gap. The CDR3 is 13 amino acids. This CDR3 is CATQRDLNTEAFF. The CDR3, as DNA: TGTGCCACCCAGCGAGATTTGAACACTGAAGCTTTCTTT.

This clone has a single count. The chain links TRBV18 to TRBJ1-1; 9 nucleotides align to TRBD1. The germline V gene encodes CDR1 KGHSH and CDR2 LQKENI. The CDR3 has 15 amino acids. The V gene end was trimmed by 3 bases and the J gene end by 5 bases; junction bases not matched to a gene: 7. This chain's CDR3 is CASSPPGTGLTEAFF. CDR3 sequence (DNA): TGTGCCAGCTCACCTCCCGGGACAGGGTTGACTGAAGCTTTCTTT.

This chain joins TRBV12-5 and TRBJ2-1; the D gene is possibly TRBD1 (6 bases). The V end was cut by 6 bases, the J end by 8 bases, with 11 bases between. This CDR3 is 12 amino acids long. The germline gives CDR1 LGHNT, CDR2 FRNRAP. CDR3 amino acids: CASGSGVHEQFF. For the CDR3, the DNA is TGTGCTAGTGGATCAGGGGTTCATGAGCAGTTCTTC.

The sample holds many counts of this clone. The CDR3 sequence is CASRFSAGGGTEAFF. DNA for the CDR3: TGTGCCAGCAGGTTTTCTGCAGGGGGAGGAACTGAAGCTTTCTTT. The rearrangement joins TRBV5-6 to TRBJ1-1; 7 bases line up with TRBD1. CDR1 and CDR2 from the germline V gene are SGHDT and YYEEEE. This CDR3 spans 15 amino acids. J gave up 5 bases and V 5 bases, and 12 bases lay outside the gene matches.